The 14 T cell receptor beta chains below all came from one sample that was sequenced in a study of prognosis after radiotherapy for stage I lung cancer. The authors amplified TCR beta CDR3 from genomic DNA using two-round multiplex PCR. The first round of PCR was done with primers that matched each TRBV and TRBJ gene. MiXCR was run by TCRdb on the multiplex PCR reads, yielding one entry per CDR3 protein. The data contain about 31,000 distinct CDR3 sequences, about 39% of them singletons. The sample was PBMCs, taken before or after stereotactic body radiation therapy (not recorded which). The source is a donor over 45 with non-small cell lung cancer.

The chain couples TRBV6-1 to TRBJ2-7; the D gene is possibly TRBD2 (6 bases). The V end was cut by 5 bases, the J end by 0 bases, with 17 bases between. CDR3 length: 16 amino acids. Germline V gene data show CDR1 as MNHNS and CDR2 as SASEGT. CDR3 region: CASSPLGGGSSYEQYF. The CDR3 DNA is TGTGCCAGCAGTCCCCTCGGTGGGGGGAGCTCCTACGAGCAGTACTTC.

Worth noting for this clonotype: The junction departs from the called germline gene at one end, perhaps through a read error. This chain connects TRBV6-1 to TRBJ2-7; 8 bases align to TRBD1. CDR1 MNHNS and CDR2 SASEGT come from the germline V gene. This CDR3 has 15 residues. The chain's CDR3 is CASSSTGGLTYEHYF. The CDR3 DNA is TGTGCCAGCAGCTCTACAGGGGGTTTGACCTACGAGCATTACTTC.

A word on this clonotype: The likely explanation is a read error, given a far larger clone one base away. The CDR3 end shows no conserved phenylalanine or tryptophan, and so a read error is likely. V and J are TRBV6-5 and TRBJ2-1, with TRBD2 matching over 12 bases. In germline, CDR1 is MNHEY, CDR2 SVGAGI. The junction had 6 bases not matched to a gene; V was cut back by 2 bases and J by 4 bases. The CDR3 runs to 17 residues. CDR3 DNA: TGTGCCAGCAGTTACAGGACTAGCGGGACCCGATACAATGAGCAGTTCTCC. Its protein product is CASSYRTSGTRYNEQFS.

This clonotype was counted many times. V is TRBV6-5 and J is TRBJ1-1; the match to TRBD1 covers 7 bases. Trimming removed 2 bases from V and 1 base from J; junction bases left unmatched: 7. This CDR3 contains 16 residues. Germline assignment: CDR1 MNHEY and CDR2 SVGAGI. The CDR3 region is CASSYLPGQRNTEAFF. The CDR3 nucleotides read TGTGCCAGCAGTTACCTCCCGGGACAGAGGAACACTGAAGCTTTCTTT.

This clonotype was seen ten or more times. V and J are TRBV4-2 and TRBJ1-3; tentatively, D is TRBD1 (5 bases). V was shortened by 0 bases and J by 7 bases, with 13 bases between the two germline ends. The germline CDR1 and CDR2 sequences are LGHNA and YNFKEQ. The CDR3 length is 15 residues. The CDR3 protein is CASSQEAQGPNTIYF. In nucleotides, the CDR3 is TGTGCCAGCAGCCAAGAAGCGCAGGGTCCCAACACCATATATTTT.

In this sample, this clonotype turned up many times. J is TRBJ2-3 and V is TRBV20-1; possible D gene TRBD1, 5 bases. Looked up from germline, CDR1 is DFQATT and CDR2 is SNEGSKA (reference sequence). This CDR3 is built from 14 residues. V gave up 8 bases and J gave up 4 bases, with 19 bases separating them. DNA of the CDR3: TGCAGTAGTTACAGGCCGGCCTATCCAGATACGCAGTATTTT. Amino acids: CSSYRPAYPDTQYF.

The chain recombines TRBV20-1 with TRBJ2-3, with D perhaps given as TRBD1 or TRBD2 (5 bases each). CDR1 is DFQATT and CDR2 is SNEGSKA in the germline V gene (reference sequence). The V gene lost 7 bases and the J gene lost 1 base, with 21 bases spanning the gap. The CDR3 is 16 residues long. CDR3 bases: TGCAGTGACGCCGGGAAAGGGGACGCCCGCACAGATACGCAGTATTTT. Protein sequence: CSDAGKGDARTDTQYF.

Many counts were recorded for this clonotype. The chain links TRBV27 to TRBJ2-5; D may be TRBD1 or TRBD2 (7 bases each). V lost 8 bases and J lost 7, with 17 bases in between. Per the germline V gene, CDR1 is MNHEY and CDR2 is SMNVEV (reference sequence). The CDR3 consists of 13 residues. CDR3 loop: CASSEQGRVTQYF. The CDR3 coding sequence is TGTGCCAGCTCGGAACAGGGGAGGGTGACCCAGTACTTC.

The chain joins TRBV6-1 to TRBJ1-2; weak D call: TRBD1 (6 bases). This CDR3 is built from 14 residues. V was clipped by 7 bases and J by 5 bases, with 17 bases between them. In germline, CDR1 is MNHNS, CDR2 SASEGT. The CDR3 here is CASTQTTGSYGYTF. CDR3 bases: TGTGCCAGCACTCAAACGACAGGCTCTTATGGCTACACCTTC.

The chain combines TRBV4-1 with TRBJ2-7; TRBD1 aligns across 7 bases. CDR1 is MGHRA and CDR2 is YSYEKL in the germline V gene. The CDR3 has 14 residues. The J segment lost 3 bases and the V segment lost 5 bases, leaving 7 bases of the junction unmatched. CDR3 in DNA: TGCGCCAGCAGCACCCGACAGGGCGGCTACGAGCAGTACTTC. As protein: CASSTRQGGYEQYF.

V usage is TRBV7-2 and J usage is TRBJ1-2; D gene uncertain. This CDR3 has 12 residues. Germline lookup yields CDR1 SGHTA and CDR2 FQGNSA. Trimming cost V 1 base and J 4 bases, with 4 bases left between them. This chain's CDR3 is CASSLDLYGYTF. Here the CDR3 DNA reads TGTGCCAGCAGCTTAGACCTCTATGGCTACACCTTC.

On this clonotype itself: One base away lies a much larger clone, so this may be a sequencing read error. CDR3 residues: CAISLAGQNQYF. The CDR3 DNA reads as TGTGCCATCAGCTTGGCGGGGCAGAACCAGTACTTC. V usage is TRBV5-5 and J usage is TRBJ2-5, with D maybe TRBD2 (6 bases). Germline CDR1 reads SGHKS; CDR2 reads YYEKEE (reference sequence). CDR3 size: 12 residues.

J is TRBJ2-1 and V is TRBV11-2; D might be TRBD1 (8 bases). CDR3 length: 15 residues. Per germline, CDR1 SGHAT and CDR2 FQNNGV. V lost 10 bases, J lost 6 bases, and 22 bases lay in between. CDR3 DNA sequence: TGTGCCATCACAGGGGGGGGACTGGCTATCAATGAGCAGTTCTTC. Amino acids: CAITGGGLAINEQFF.

In this sample, this clonotype turned up many times. The chain is built from TRBV18 and TRBJ2-1; 8 bases fit TRBD2. CDR1 and CDR2 (germline): KGHSH, LQKENI. The CDR3 contains 15 residues. Trimming removed 3 bases from V and 5 bases from J; junction bases left unmatched: 6. The CDR3 DNA reads as TGTGCCAGCTCACCGGCTGCGGGAGGAGACAATGAGCAGTTCTTC. It yields the protein CASSPAAGGDNEQFF.